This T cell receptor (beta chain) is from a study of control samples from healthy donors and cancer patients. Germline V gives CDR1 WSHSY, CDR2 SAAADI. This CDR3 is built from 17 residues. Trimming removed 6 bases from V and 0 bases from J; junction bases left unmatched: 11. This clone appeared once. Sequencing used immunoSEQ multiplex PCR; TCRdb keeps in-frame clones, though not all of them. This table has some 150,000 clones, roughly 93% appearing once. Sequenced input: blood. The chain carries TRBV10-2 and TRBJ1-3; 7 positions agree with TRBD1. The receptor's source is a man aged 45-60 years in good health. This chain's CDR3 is CASSVSGTVNSGNTIYF. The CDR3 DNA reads TGCGCCAGCAGCGTTTCCGGGACAGTCAACTCTGGAAACACCATATATTTT.